This T cell receptor beta chain was sequenced for a study of T cell responses to AZD1222 COVID-19 vaccine. Looking at the study overall: Second-dose schedules of about 4 or about 12 weeks were combined. General study findings and limits: In a largely white British group with more females than males, clonal diversity was possibly underestimated.

Worth noting for this clone: Its target is not known.

V lost 0 bases and J 2 bases, leaving 8 bases between the germline ends. The germline V gene has CDR1 SGHRS and CDR2 YFSETQ. This CDR3 region has 14 residues. The method was immunoSEQ multiplex PCR; TCRdb's version includes in-frame clones alone and lacks a portion of them. The sample includes 95,000 to 150,000 clones, roughly 93% of them seen just once. The specimen was peripheral blood, collected on day 0 of AZD1222 vaccination. This chain links TRBV5-1 with TRBJ2-5; D ambiguous. This receptor was obtained from an adult in good health. CDR3 region: CASSLGPEQETQYF. In nucleotides, the CDR3 is TGCGCCAGCAGCTTGGGGCCGGAACAAGAGACCCAGTACTTC.